This record concerns one TCR beta chain sequence. Its antigen is not known. The time point denotes: after dendritic cell vaccination, including at tumor progression/relapse. Patients had residual fresh-frozen tumor tissue and more than two years of survival data. Isocitrate dehydrogenase mutation was absent in all glioblastoma patients. PBMC were collected before vaccination, two weeks after the third vaccination, and at progression. The sample is drawn from a study of glioma-infiltrating T cells after dendritic cell vaccination. Clones were read by immunoSEQ multiplex PCR, and TCRdb kept only the in-frame ones, dropping some. The table has roughly 85,000 clones, 85% seen once. Study-wide points: No direct clonality-survival link was found; a diverse polyclonal response may matter.

This clonotype was obtained from a human donor with glioblastoma. Sequencing was performed on blood, taken after dendritic cell vaccination.

DNA of the CDR3: TGTGCCAGCAGTTACTCGTGGGACGTGGGGGCGAACACCATATATTTT. Its translation is CASSYSWDVGANTIYF. The chain uses TRBV6-5 and TRBJ1-3, with a possible D match to TRBD1 (6 bases). V shed 0 bases and J shed 7 bases, with 16 bases lying between them. Germline values: CDR1 MNHEY, CDR2 SVGAGI. The CDR3 runs 16 residues.